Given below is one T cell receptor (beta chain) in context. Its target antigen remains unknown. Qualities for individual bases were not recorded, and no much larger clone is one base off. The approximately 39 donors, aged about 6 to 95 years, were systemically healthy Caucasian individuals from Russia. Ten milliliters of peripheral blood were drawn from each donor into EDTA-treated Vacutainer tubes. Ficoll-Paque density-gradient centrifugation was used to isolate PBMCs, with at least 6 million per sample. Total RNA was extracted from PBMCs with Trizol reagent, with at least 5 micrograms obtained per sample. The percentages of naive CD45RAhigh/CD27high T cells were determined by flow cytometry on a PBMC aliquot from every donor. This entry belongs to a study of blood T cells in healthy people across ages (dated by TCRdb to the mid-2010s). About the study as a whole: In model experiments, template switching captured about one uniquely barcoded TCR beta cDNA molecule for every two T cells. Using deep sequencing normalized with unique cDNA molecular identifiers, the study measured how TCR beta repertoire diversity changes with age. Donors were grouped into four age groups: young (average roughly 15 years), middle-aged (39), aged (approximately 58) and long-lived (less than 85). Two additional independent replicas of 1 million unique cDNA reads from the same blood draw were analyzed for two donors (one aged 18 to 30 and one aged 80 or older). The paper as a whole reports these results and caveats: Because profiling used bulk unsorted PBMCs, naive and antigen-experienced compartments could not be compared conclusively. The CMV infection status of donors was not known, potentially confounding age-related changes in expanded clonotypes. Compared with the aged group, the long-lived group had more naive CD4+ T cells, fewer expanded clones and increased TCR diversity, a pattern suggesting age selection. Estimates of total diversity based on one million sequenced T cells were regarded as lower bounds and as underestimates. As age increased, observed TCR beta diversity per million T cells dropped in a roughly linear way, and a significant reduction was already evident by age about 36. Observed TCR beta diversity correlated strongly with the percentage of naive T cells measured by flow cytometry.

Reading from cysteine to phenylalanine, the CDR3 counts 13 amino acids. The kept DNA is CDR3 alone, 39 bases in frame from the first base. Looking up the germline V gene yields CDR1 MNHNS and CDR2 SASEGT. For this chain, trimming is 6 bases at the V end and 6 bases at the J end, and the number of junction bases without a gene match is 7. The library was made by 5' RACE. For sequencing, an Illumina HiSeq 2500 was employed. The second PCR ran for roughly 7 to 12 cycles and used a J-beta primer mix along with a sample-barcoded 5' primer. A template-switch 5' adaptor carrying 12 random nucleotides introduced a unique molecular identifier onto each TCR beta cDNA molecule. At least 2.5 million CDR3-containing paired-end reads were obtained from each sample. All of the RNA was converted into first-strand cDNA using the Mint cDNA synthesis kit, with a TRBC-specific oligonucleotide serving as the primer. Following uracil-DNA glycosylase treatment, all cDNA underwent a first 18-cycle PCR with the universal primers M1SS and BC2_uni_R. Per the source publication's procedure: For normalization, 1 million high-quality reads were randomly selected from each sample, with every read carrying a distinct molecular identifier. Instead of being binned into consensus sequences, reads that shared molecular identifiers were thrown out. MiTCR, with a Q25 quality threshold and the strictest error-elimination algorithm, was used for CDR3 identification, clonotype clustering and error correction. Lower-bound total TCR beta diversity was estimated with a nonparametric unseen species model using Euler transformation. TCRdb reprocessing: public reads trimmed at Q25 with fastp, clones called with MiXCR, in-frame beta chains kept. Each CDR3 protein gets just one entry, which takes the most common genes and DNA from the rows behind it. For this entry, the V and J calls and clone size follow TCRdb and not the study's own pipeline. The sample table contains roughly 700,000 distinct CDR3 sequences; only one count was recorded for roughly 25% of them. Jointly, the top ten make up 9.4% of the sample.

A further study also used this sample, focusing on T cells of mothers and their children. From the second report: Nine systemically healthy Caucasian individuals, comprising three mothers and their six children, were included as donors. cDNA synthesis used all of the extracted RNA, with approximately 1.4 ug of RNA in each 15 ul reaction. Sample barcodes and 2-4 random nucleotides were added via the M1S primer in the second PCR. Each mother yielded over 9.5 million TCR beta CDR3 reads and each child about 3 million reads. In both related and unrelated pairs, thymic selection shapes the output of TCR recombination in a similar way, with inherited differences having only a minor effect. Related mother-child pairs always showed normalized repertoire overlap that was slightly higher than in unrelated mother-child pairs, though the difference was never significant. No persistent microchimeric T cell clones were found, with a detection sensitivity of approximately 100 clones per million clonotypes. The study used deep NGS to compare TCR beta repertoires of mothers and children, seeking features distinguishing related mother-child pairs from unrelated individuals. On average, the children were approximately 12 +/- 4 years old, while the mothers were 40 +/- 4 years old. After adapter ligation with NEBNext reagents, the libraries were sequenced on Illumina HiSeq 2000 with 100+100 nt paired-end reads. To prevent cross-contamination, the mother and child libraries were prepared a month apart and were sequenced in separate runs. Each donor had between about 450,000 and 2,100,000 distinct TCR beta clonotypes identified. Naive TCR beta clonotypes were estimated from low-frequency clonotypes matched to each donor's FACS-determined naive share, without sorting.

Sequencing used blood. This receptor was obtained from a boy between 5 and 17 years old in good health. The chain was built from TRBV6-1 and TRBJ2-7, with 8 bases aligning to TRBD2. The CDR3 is CASRSAGESEQYF. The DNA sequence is TGTGCCAGCAGATCAGCGGGAGAGAGCGAGCAGTACTTC.